This TCR beta chain was profiled in a study of CD8+ T cells in alopecia areata. On the study more broadly: At a dose of 5 to 10 mg twice daily, oral tofacitinib was given to treated patients. The protocol delivered tofacitinib for 6 to 18 months, then withdrew it for 6 months.

The treatment here: oral pan-JAK inhibitor, 5-10 mg twice daily. Investigators isolated RNA and reverse transcribed it into cDNA to act as the sequencing template. The protocol was immunoSEQ multiplex PCR, while the TCRdb copy is restricted to in-frame clones and leaves out a portion. The table has some 150,000 clones, about 88% seen once. As regards this clone: Its antigen is as yet unknown.

V lost 5 bases to trimming and J lost 6 bases; unmatched junction nucleotides: 7. There are 13 residues in the CDR3. The germline gives CDR1 SGHVS, CDR2 FNYEAQ. Study conclusions and caveats: Whereas mice showed it more clearly, TCR sharing across patients was murkier, possibly because of HLA. Relative to normal scalp, lesional scalp, especially alopecia totalis/universalis, showed higher clonality.

Sample: CD8+ T cells sorted from blood, taken at week 4, from a patient treated with tofacitinib. The TCR originated in a human donor with alopecia areata. The genes are TRBV7-6 and TRBJ2-7; the match to TRBD1 covers 7 bases. CDR3 DNA sequence: TGTGCCAGCAGCGACGGACAGGTTAGCGAGCAGTACTTC. Translating gives CASSDGQVSEQYF.